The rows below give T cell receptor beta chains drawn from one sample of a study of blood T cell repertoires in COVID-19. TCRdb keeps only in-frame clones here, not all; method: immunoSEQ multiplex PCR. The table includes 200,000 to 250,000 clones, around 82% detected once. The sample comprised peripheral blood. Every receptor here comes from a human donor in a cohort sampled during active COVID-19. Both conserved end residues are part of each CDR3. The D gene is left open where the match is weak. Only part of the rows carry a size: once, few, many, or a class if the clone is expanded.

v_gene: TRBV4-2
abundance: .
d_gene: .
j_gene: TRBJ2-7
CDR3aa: CASSQGVLGQFEQYF
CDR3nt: TGTGCCAGCAGCCAAGGAGTTCTTGGGCAGTTCGAGCAGTACTTC

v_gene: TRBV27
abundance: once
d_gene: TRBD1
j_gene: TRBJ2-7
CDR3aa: CASSLSWTGTYEQYF
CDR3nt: TGTGCCAGCAGTTTATCGTGGACAGGTACCTACGAGCAGTACTTC

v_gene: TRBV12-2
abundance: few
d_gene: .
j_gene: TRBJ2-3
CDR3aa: CASRLGQYTDTQYF
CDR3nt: TGTGCAAGTCGCTTAGGACAGTACACAGATACGCAGTATTTT

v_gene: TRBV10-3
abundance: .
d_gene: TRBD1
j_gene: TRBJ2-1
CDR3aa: CAISELNRGQFF
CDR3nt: TGTGCCATCAGTGAACTTAACAGGGGGCAGTTCTTC

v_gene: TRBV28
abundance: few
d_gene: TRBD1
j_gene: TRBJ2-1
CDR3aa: CASSKGTGGQRGMHNEQFF
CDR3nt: TGTGCCAGCAGTAAGGGGACAGGGGGCCAGCGGGGGATGCACAATGAGCAGTTCTTC

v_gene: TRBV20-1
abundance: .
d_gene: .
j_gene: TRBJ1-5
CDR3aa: CSASNRVNQPQHF
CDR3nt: TGCAGTGCTAGTAACAGGGTCAATCAGCCCCAGCATTTT

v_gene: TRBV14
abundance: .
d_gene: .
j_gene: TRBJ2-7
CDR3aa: CASSHSLVISEQYF
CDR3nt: TGTGCCAGCAGCCATAGTCTAGTCATAAGCGAGCAGTACTTC

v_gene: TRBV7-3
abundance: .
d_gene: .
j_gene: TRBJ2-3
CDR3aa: CASSLQGSTDTQYF
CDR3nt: TGTGCCAGCAGCTTACAGGGTAGCACAGATACGCAGTATTTT

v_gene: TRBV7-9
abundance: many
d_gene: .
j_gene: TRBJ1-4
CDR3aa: CASSGQRGEKLFF
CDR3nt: TGTGCCAGCAGCGGACAGCGGGGTGAAAAACTGTTTTTT

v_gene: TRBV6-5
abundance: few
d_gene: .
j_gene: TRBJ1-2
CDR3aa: CASSSPGTTYGYTF
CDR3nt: TGTGCCAGCAGTTCCCCCGGGACAACATATGGCTACACCTTC

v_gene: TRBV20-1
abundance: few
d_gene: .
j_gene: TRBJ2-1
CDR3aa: CSAARTAQFF
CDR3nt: TGCAGTGCTGCCCGCACAGCGCAGTTCTTC

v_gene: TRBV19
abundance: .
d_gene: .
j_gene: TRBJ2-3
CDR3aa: CASSSGRADTQYF
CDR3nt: TGTGCCAGTAGTAGCGGTCGGGCAGATACGCAGTATTTT

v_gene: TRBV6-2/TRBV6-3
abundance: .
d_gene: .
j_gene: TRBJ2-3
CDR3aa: CASSYTSFDTQYF
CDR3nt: TGTGCCAGCAGTTATACTAGCTTCGATACGCAGTATTTT

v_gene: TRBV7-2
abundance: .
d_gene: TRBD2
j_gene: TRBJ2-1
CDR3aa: CASSLVAASGRAVNEQFF
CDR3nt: TGTGCCAGCAGCTTAGTGGCGGCTAGCGGGAGGGCCGTCAATGAGCAGTTCTTC

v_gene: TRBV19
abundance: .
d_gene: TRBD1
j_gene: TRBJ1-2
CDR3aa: CATSRTGWDGYTF
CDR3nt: TGTGCCACATCAAGGACAGGGTGGGATGGCTACACCTTC

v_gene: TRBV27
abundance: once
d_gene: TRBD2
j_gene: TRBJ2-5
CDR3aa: CASSSLAGETQYF
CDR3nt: TGTGCCAGCAGTTCTCTAGCGGGAGAGACCCAGTACTTC

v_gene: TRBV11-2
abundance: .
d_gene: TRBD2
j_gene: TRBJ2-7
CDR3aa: CASSVTSGETYEQYF
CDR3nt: TGTGCCAGCTCCGTGACTAGCGGGGAAACCTACGAGCAGTACTTC

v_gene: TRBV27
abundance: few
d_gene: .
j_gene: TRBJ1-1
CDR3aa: CASSLRGARGTEAFF
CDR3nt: TGTGCCAGCAGTTTACGGGGGGCAAGGGGCACTGAAGCTTTCTTT

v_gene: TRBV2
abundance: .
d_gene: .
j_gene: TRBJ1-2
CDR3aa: CASSEFTAWEGYTF
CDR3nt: TGTGCCAGCAGTGAATTTACAGCTTGGGAGGGCTACACCTTC

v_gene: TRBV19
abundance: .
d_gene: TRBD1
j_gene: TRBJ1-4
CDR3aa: CASSGTELVEKLFF
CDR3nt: TGTGCCAGTTCCGGGACAGAATTAGTAGAAAAACTGTTTTTT

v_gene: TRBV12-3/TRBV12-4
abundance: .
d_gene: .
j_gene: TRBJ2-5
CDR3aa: CASSFESGETQYF
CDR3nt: TGTGCCAGCAGTTTTGAATCAGGGGAGACCCAGTACTTC

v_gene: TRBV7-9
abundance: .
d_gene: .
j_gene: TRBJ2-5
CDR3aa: CASSISVFQETQYF
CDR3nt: TGTGCCAGCAGCATCTCCGTTTTCCAAGAGACCCAGTACTTC

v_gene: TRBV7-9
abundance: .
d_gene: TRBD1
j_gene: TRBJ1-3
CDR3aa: CASSSDRDKGNTIYF
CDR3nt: TGTGCCAGCAGCTCCGACAGGGACAAAGGAAACACCATATATTTT

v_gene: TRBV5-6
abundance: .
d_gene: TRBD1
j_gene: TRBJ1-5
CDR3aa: CASSLGQGAAQPQHF
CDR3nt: TGTGCCAGCAGCTTGGGACAGGGGGCTGCTCAGCCCCAGCATTTT

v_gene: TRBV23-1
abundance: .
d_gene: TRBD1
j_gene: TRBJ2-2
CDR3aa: CASSQKTGMVTGELFF
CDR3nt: TGCGCCAGCAGTCAAAAGACAGGGATGGTCACCGGGGAGCTGTTTTTT

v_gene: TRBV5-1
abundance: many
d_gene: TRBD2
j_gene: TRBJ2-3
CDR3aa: CASSLVAGGTDTQYF
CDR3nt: TGCGCCAGCTCCCTCGTAGCGGGAGGTACAGATACGCAGTATTTT

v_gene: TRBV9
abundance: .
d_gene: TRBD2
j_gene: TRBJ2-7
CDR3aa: CASSVAGTSGGYEQYF
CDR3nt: TGTGCCAGCAGCGTAGCTGGGACTAGCGGAGGCTACGAGCAGTACTTC

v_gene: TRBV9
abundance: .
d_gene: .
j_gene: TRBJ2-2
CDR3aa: CASSVDGRDAGELFF
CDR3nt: TGTGCCAGCAGCGTAGACGGCAGGGATGCCGGGGAGCTGTTTTTT

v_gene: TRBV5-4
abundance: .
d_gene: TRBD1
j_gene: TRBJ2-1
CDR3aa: CASSWGQEINEQFF
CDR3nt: TGTGCCAGCAGCTGGGGACAGGAAATCAATGAGCAGTTCTTC

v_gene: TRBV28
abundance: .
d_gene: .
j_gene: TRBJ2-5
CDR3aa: CASSPREGQRKETQYF
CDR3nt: TGTGCCAGCAGTCCGAGGGAAGGACAGCGGAAAGAGACCCAGTACTTC

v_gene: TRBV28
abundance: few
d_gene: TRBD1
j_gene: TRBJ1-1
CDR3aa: CASSPRGMGNTEAFF
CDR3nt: TGTGCCAGCAGTCCCAGGGGGATGGGGAACACTGAAGCTTTCTTT

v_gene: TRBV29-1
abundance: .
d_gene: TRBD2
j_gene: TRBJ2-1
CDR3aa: CSVAGTSGVGNEQFF
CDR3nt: TGCAGCGTCGCCGGGACTAGCGGGGTGGGCAATGAGCAGTTCTTC

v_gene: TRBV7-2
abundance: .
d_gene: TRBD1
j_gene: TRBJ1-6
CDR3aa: CASSLGGGAVGSPLHF
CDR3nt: TGTGCCAGCAGCTTAGGAGGGGGCGCGGTCGGTTCACCCCTCCACTTT

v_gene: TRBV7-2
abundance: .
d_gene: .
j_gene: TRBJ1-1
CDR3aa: CASSLSNTEAFF
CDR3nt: TGTGCCAGCAGTTTAAGCAACACTGAAGCTTTCTTT